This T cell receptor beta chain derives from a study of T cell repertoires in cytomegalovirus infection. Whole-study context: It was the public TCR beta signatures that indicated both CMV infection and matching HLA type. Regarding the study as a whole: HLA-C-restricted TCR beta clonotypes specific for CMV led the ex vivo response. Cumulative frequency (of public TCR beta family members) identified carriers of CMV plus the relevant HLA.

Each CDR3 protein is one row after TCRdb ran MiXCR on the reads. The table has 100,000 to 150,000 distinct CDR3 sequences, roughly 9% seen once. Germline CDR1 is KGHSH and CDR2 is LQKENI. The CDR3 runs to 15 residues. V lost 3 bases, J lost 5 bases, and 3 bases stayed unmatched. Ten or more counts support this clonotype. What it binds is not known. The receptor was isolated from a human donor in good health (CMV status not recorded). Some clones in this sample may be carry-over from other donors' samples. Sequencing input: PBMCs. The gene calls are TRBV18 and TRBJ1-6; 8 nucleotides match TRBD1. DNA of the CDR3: TGTGCCAGCTCACCGTTGGGACAGGATAATTCACCCCTCCACTTT. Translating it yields CASSPLGQDNSPLHF.